This T cell receptor (beta chain) was identified in a study of shared clonotypes between healthy human individuals (TCRdb year 2020). At the level of the whole study: Three men and two women, aged 18 to 49 years, made up the cohort. Per donor, three plates each were used for CD4 naive and CD4 memory, two for CD8 naive, and one for CD8 memory. To estimate repertoire size and how much clonotype sharing occurs between individuals, the study deeply sequenced the blood TCR repertoires of several healthy adults. Different laboratories and diverse techniques were used to prepare libraries and sequence TCR repertoires, to increase sequencing depth and limit assay-specific biases. Between about 0.9 and 10 billion PBMCs per donor were obtained by leukapheresis.

Using the deep immunoSEQ assay, multiplex PCR amplified TCR CDR3 regions from genomic DNA. Extracted genomic DNA from each cell subset was distributed evenly across all wells of several immunoSEQ 96-well plates, and each plate was treated as a replicate. Each replicate PCR for sorted subsets received around 200 ng genomic DNA, equal to some 32,000 T cell genomes. The purified libraries were quantified using a Qubit 3.0 fluorometer, sized with a Bioanalyzer 2100, and then quantified again using the KAPA Library Quantification kit. Every immunoSEQ 96-well plate was sequenced on a dedicated single-read 150-cycle Illumina NextSeq 550 flow cell. As for how the authors treated the data: The immunoSEQ output contained only junctional sequences without quality scores, so filtering could not match that applied to full-length reads. To assign V/J genes and CDR3, sequences were annotated using PyIR, a Python wrapper for IgBLAST v1.9, with IMGT germline references. Reads were filtered out if the reads had weak V/J assignments (E-value above 1e-6), no CDR3, stop codons, out-of-frame junctions, or ambiguous translated residues. A V3J clonotype was defined by an identical inferred V gene, J gene, and CDR3 amino acid sequence. Percentage overlap between repertoires was computed as shared unique clonotypes divided by the size of the smaller repertoire. Repertoire richness was assessed with RTK rarefaction, the Chao1 estimator, and Recon v2.1 estimates of unobserved clonotypes. Generation probabilities were computed with OLGA for all TCRbeta clonotypes obtained by the gDNA method from a handful of donors. Sourced from immuneACCESS, this table was stored by TCRdb with only in-frame sequences that have V and J called. A share of the clones is absent; for the studies checked, an unresolved V gene accounts for under half, and the remainder has no known explanation. Clone size and the V and J calls come from that table; the DNA yielded D and trimming. The sample contains approximately 110,000 clones, around two thirds of them found a single time. Of the sample, around 24% is held by the ten largest clones.

From cysteine to phenylalanine, the CDR3 is 18 amino acids long. Solely the CDR3 DNA is kept, with 54 bases framed from the first base. From the germline V gene, CDR1 is SGHVS and CDR2 is FQNEAQ. V lost 1 base and J lost 0 bases; the stretch between them is 15 bases long. General study outcomes and caveats: Rarefaction of sorted-subset datasets indicated incomplete sequencing despite the large sequencing depth. Only blood was sampled, and tissue TCR repertoires likely differ from those in blood. Pairwise subsampling indicated that sequencing depth was expected to affect the degree of clonotype sharing among donors. Compared with non-shared clonotypes, the clonotypes found in all four sorted-subset donors had higher generation probabilities. Larger estimated clonotype richness was generally found for naive subsets than for memory subsets. Across a few donors, approximately 4.9% of naive CD4, roughly 3.8% of naive CD8, 2% to 2.5% of memory CD4, and approximately 0.4% of memory CD8 clonotypes were shared. Because the study included a small number of donors, the genetic and exposure-history diversity represented was limited.

Donors were healthy HIV-negative adults with no recently reported acute infections or vaccinations. Every donor was a Caucasian adult living in Nashville, Tennessee, USA. The CD8 memory samples were a combination of magnetically selected CD45RO+ cells and CCR7-negative CD45RA+ effector memory (TemRA) cells. Blood was collected by leukapheresis, and PBMCs were isolated by Ficoll-Histopaque density gradient centrifugation and then cryopreserved in liquid nitrogen vapor phase. Purity and quantity of every magnetically sorted T cell population were checked by analytical flow cytometry. Each sorted fraction had its genomic DNA isolated and then quantified by UV absorbance on a Nanodrop 2000c. Notes on this clone: Its antigen has not been determined. There are no base qualities to consult, and no much larger clone falls within one base.

The receptor chain draws on TRBV7-8 and TRBJ1-4, with no confidently assigned D gene. This sequence originates from a woman aged 25 to 39 in good health. The material sequenced was memory CD8+ T cells sorted from blood. Explained via the paper, the cell subset or site label denotes: CD45RO+ cells pooled with CCR7-negative TemRA cells. The CDR3 in this case is CASSLVLGLQTTNEKLFF. Here is the DNA: TGTGCCAGCAGCTTAGTACTCGGACTCCAAACAACTAATGAAAAACTGTTTTTT.